These 26 T cell receptor beta chains share one sample of origin, sequenced in a study of blood T cell repertoires in COVID-19. Data came from immunoSEQ multiplex PCR; TCRdb stores just in-frame clones and leaves some out. The sample consists of under 200,000 clones, roughly 83% of them appearing once. The sample taken for sequencing was peripheral blood. The source of these receptors is a human donor in a cohort sampled during active COVID-19.

V and J are TRBV7-3 and TRBJ2-1; 11 bases match TRBD1. V lost 5 bases and J lost 9; bases outside the gene matches: 9. CDR3 length: 15 residues. Germline lookup yields CDR1 SGHTA and CDR2 FQGTGA. The CDR3 region is CASSQAGQGGGEQFF. Here the CDR3 DNA reads TGTGCCAGCAGCCAGGCGGGACAGGGGGGCGGTGAGCAGTTCTTC.

The chain combines TRBV30 with TRBJ2-3; 8 bases map to TRBD2. Per the germline V gene, CDR1 is GTSNPN and CDR2 is SVGIG (reference sequence). This CDR3 region has 15 residues. After removal of 8 bases from V and 1 base from J, the junction contained 11 bases not matched to a gene. The CDR3 sequence is CARGGGVEGTDTQYF. As DNA, the CDR3 is TGTGCCCGGGGGGGAGGGGTCGAAGGCACAGATACGCAGTATTTT. The variable domain in full, with the rest retrieved from reference TRBV30 and TRBJ2-3, is SQTIHQWPATLVQPVGSPLSLECTVEGTSNPNLYWYRQAAGRGLQLLFYSVGIGQISSEVPQNLSASRPQDRQFILSSKKLLLSDSGFYLCARGGGVEGTDTQYFGPGTRLTVL.

V and J are TRBV9 and TRBJ2-1; TRBD2 matches at 15 bases. Trimming removed 4 bases from V and 1 base from J; junction bases left unmatched: 6. The germline CDR1 and CDR2 sequences are SGDLS and YYNGEE. The CDR3 runs to 18 residues. The CDR3 nucleotides are TGTGCCAGCAGCAGACGGACTAGCGGGGGGGCGTCCTACAATGAGCAGTTCTTC. Translating gives CASSRRTSGGASYNEQFF.

This clone was detected only a few times. The genes are TRBV2 and TRBJ2-7, with D perhaps TRBD2 (5 bases). This CDR3 is 12 amino acids long. The germline V gene has CDR1 SNHLY and CDR2 FYNNEI. V gave up 7 bases and J gave up 6 bases, with 13 bases separating them. In nucleotides, the CDR3 is TGTGCCAGCACCCCGAGCGGCCGCGAGCAGTACTTC. Protein product: CASTPSGREQYF.

The sample holds one count of this clone. The genes are TRBV3-1 (or the pseudogene TRBV3-2) and TRBJ2-7; D ambiguous. CDR1 is LGHDT and CDR2 is YNNKEL in the germline V gene (reference sequence). Trimming cost V 3 bases and J 3 bases, with 9 bases left between them. This CDR3 is 13 amino acids long. Here the CDR3 reads CASSHNSNYEQYF. The CDR3, as DNA: TGTGCCAGCAGCCATAACAGCAACTACGAGCAGTACTTC.

This chain joins TRBV5-4 and TRBJ2-1; the D is unclear. Germline CDR1 reads SGHNT; CDR2 reads YYREEE (reference sequence). Deletions cut 1 base from V and 7 bases from J, with 9 bases between. The CDR3 has 13 amino acids. The CDR3 spells CASSLNNGNEQFF. In nucleotides, the CDR3 is TGTGCCAGCAGCTTGAACAACGGGAATGAGCAGTTCTTC. Supplemented by reference TRBV5-4 and TRBJ2-1, the full variable domain reads ETGVTQSPTHLIKTRGQQVTLRCSSQSGHNTVSWYQQALGQGPQFIFQYYREEENGRGNFPPRFSGLQFPNYSSELNVNALELDDSALYLCASSLNNGNEQFFGPGTRLTVL.

V and J are TRBV4-3 and TRBJ2-7, with TRBD2 as a possible D gene (5 bases). Germline V gene lookup returns CDR1 LGHNA and CDR2 YSLEER. The CDR3 spans 15 residues. Trimming shortened V by 0 bases and J by 0 bases, and 9 bases separated the two germline ends. The CDR3 protein is CASSQDLRASYEQYF. CDR3 coding DNA: TGCGCCAGCAGCCAAGATTTGAGGGCCTCCTACGAGCAGTACTTC.

This rearrangement joins TRBV5-1 to TRBJ1-1; 11 nucleotides align to TRBD1. Germline V gene sequence: CDR1 SGHRS, CDR2 YFSETQ. With V trimmed by 0 bases and J by 3 bases, 4 bases remained unmatched. This CDR3 has 16 amino acids. CDR3: CASSLGGTGGYTEAFF. The CDR3 coding sequence is TGCGCCAGCAGCTTGGGTGGGACAGGGGGTTACACTGAAGCTTTCTTT.

This clone was counted a few times. This chain uses TRBV5-8 with TRBJ1-4; the D gene is possibly TRBD1 (5 bases). The CDR3 spans 15 residues. Germline assignment: CDR1 SGHTS and CDR2 YDEGEE. V was trimmed by 0 bases and J by 5 bases, leaving 11 bases between them. CDR3 bases: TGTGCCAGCAGCTTGGAGCGGGGGTCCAATGAAAAACTGTTTTTT. It encodes CASSLERGSNEKLFF. The whole variable domain, remainder taken from reference TRBV5-8 and TRBJ1-4, is EAGVTQSPTHLIKTRGQQATLRCSPISGHTSVYWYQQALGLGLQFLLWYDEGEERNRGNFPPRFSGRQFPNYSSELNVNALELEDSALYLCASSLERGSNEKLFFGSGTQLSVL.

The chain recombines TRBV7-2 with TRBJ2-1, with a possible D match to TRBD2 (7 bases). The V and J ends lost 3 bases and 4 bases respectively, with 16 bases between them. This CDR3 spans 16 amino acids. Germline lookup yields CDR1 SGHTA and CDR2 FQGNSA. The CDR3 DNA sequence: TGTGCCAGCAGCTTGCCCTTCGGGGGGCGGTACAATGAGCAGTTCTTC. Translating gives CASSLPFGGRYNEQFF.

A word on this clone: The same CDR3 can be traced to other DNA sequences in this sample. This chain joins TRBV11-2 and TRBJ1-2; perhaps TRBD1 as D (5 bases). CDR3 length equals 13 residues. The germline V gene encodes CDR1 SGHAT and CDR2 FQNNGV. Trimming removed 1 base at V and 4 bases at J, with 7 bases between. CDR3 residues: CASSLGGPYGYTF. The CDR3 coding sequence is TGTGCCAGCAGCTTAGGGGGCCCCTATGGCTACACCTTC.

Concerning this clone itself: The sample has other DNA sequences that encode this CDR3 too. The gene calls are TRBV28 and TRBJ1-2; 9 bases are a match to TRBD1. CDR1 is MDHEN and CDR2 is SYDVKM in the germline V gene. The CDR3 is made up of 13 amino acids. Trimming took 4 bases from V and 4 from J; bases not matched to a gene: 1. CDR3 nucleotides: TGTGCCAGCAGTTCGGGACAGGGCTATGGCTACACCTTC. This codes for CASSSGQGYGYTF.

This clone was seen once. The V gene is TRBV6-5, the J gene TRBJ1-4; D remains ambiguous. From germline, CDR1 is MNHEY and CDR2 SVGAGI. The CDR3 sequence is 15 residues long. V gave up 0 bases and J gave up 4 bases, with 9 bases separating them. The CDR3 protein is CASSYSIADNEKLFF. CDR3 DNA: TGTGCCAGCAGTTACTCGATCGCAGATAATGAAAAACTGTTTTTT.

In this sample, this clone turned up once. The CDR3, as DNA: TGTGCCAGCAGCCGGACTAGCGCTAAAGAGACCCAGTACTTC. Its translation is CASSRTSAKETQYF. The rearrangement links TRBV7-2 to TRBJ2-5; 9 bases align to TRBD2. Germline CDR1 is SGHTA and CDR2 is FQGNSA. J lost 3 bases, V lost 5 bases, and 4 bases had no gene match. The CDR3 is 14 amino acids.

The V call is TRBV6-5, the J call TRBJ2-7; 7 positions agree with TRBD1. V trimming: 2 bases; J trimming: 4 bases; junction bases outside the gene matches: 8. Per germline, CDR1 MNHEY and CDR2 SVGAGI. The CDR3 totals 15 residues. This chain's CDR3 is CASSYDREWQYEQYF. As DNA, the CDR3 is TGTGCCAGCAGTTACGACAGGGAATGGCAATACGAGCAGTACTTC.

J is TRBJ1-1 and V is TRBV19; D is unclear. Germline loops: CDR1 LNHDA, CDR2 SQIVND (reference sequence). Deletions cut 5 bases from V and 1 base from J, with 14 bases between. This CDR3 comprises 15 residues. The CDR3 DNA is TGTGCCAGTAGTCTACGAGGCATATCGAACACTGAAGCTTTCTTT. Protein product: CASSLRGISNTEAFF.

This sequence joins TRBV5-4 and TRBJ2-7; 9 bases fit TRBD2. The CDR3 length is 16 residues. Looked up from germline, CDR1 is SGHNT and CDR2 is YYREEE (reference sequence). The V gene end was trimmed by 4 bases and the J gene end by 6 bases; junction bases not matched to a gene: 14. This chain's CDR3 is CASSPRGGLAFGEQYF. Here the CDR3 DNA reads TGTGCCAGCAGCCCGAGGGGGGGACTAGCTTTTGGCGAGCAGTACTTC.

This sequence joins TRBV5-1 and TRBJ2-7; 8 bases are a match to TRBD1. The CDR3 loop spans 15 amino acids. V was clipped by 3 bases and J by 0 bases; unmatched bases: 5. The V gene's germline CDR1 is SGHRS and CDR2 YFSETQ. The CDR3 sequence: CASSWTGTDSYEQYF. The CDR3 region has the DNA TGCGCCAGCAGCTGGACAGGGACCGACTCCTACGAGCAGTACTTC.

This clone was seen just once. The rearrangement joins TRBV15 to TRBJ2-1; no reliable D call. The CDR3 extends over 15 amino acids. With 4 bases removed from V and 1 base from J, the gap between germline ends came to 11 bases. Germline V CDR1 and CDR2: LNHNV, YYDKDF (reference sequence). The CDR3: CATSIWQISYNEQFF. In nucleotides, the CDR3 is TGTGCCACCAGCATATGGCAGATTTCCTACAATGAGCAGTTCTTC.

The genes are TRBV6-6 and TRBJ1-1, with D perhaps matching TRBD1 (5 bases). This CDR3 region has 13 residues. Germline V lookup: CDR1 MNHNY, CDR2 SVGAGI (reference sequence). V lost 0 bases and J lost 6, with 8 bases in between. CDR3 sequence (DNA): TGTGCCAGCAGTTACTCGACAGTCTCTGAAGCTTTCTTT. The encoded protein is CASSYSTVSEAFF.

The rearrangement uses TRBV19 and TRBJ2-7; 8 positions match TRBD1. This CDR3 contains 15 residues. Losses at the gene ends were 5 bases for V and 4 bases for J; bases not matched to a gene: 10. The germline V gene encodes CDR1 LNHDA and CDR2 SQIVND (reference sequence). The CDR3 nucleotides are TGTGCCAGTAGTCCAGGACAGGGATTTTTTTACGAGCAGTACTTC. Translation: CASSPGQGFFYEQYF.

The V and J genes are TRBV5-1 and TRBJ1-2; 12 bases are a match to TRBD1. The V gene's germline CDR1 is SGHRS and CDR2 YFSETQ. This CDR3 region has 15 residues. Germline trimming cut 0 bases from V and 7 bases from J; bases unmatched to any gene: 4. The CDR3 sequence is CASSLEGQGAGGYTF. Here the CDR3 DNA reads TGCGCCAGCAGCTTGGAGGGACAGGGGGCAGGTGGCTACACCTTC.

This clone came up once. This chain connects TRBV5-1 to TRBJ1-1; the match to TRBD1 covers 9 bases. Trimming at V came to 3 bases and at J to 1 base, leaving 1 base not matched to a gene. The CDR3 extends over 14 amino acids. The germline gives CDR1 SGHRS, CDR2 YFSETQ. Here the CDR3 reads CASSSQGANTEAFF. The CDR3 nucleotides read TGCGCCAGCAGCTCACAGGGGGCGAACACTGAAGCTTTCTTT.

The V call is TRBV9, the J call TRBJ2-3; D is perhaps TRBD1 (8 bases). Per the germline V gene, CDR1 is SGDLS and CDR2 is YYNGEE. Deletions cut 3 bases from V and 4 bases from J, with 15 bases between. The CDR3 is 15 residues long. The CDR3 loop reads CASSGGAGQADTQYF. Written as DNA, the CDR3 is TGTGCCAGCAGCGGTGGAGCGGGACAGGCAGATACGCAGTATTTT.

CDR3 coding DNA: TGTGCCAGCAGCTCCTCCCCGGGACTAGCGAGCGATACGCAGTATTTT. It specifies CASSSSPGLASDTQYF. This chain uses TRBV7-3 with TRBJ2-3; 10 bases agree with TRBD2. Trimming took 4 bases from V and 6 from J; bases not matched to a gene: 10. This CDR3 is 16 amino acids long. In germline, CDR1 is SGHTA, CDR2 FQGTGA.

The chain recombines TRBV9 with TRBJ2-1, with D possibly matching TRBD2 (5 bases). The CDR3 spans 16 residues. Deletions cut 4 bases from V and 4 bases from J, with 18 bases between. The germline V gene has CDR1 SGDLS and CDR2 YYNGEE. Written as DNA, the CDR3 is TGTGCCAGCAGCCCTCCGGTGGGCGTAGCGTACAATGAGCAGTTCTTC. Translation gives CASSPPVGVAYNEQFF.